This is a list of T cell receptor beta chains from one sample in a study of cytomegalovirus exposure and HLA in healthy donors. Assay: immunoSEQ multiplex PCR; the TCRdb copy retains only in-frame clones and omits some. Found here are about 140,000 clones, 80% of them singletons; the top ten hold less than 1.5%. The source material was PBMCs. All receptors come from a male donor in good health and CMV-seropositive. The CDR3 runs from the conserved cysteine through the conserved F or W. A D gene is named only where the DNA matches it firmly. Not all rows give a size; the values are once, few, many and, for expanded clones, a class.

J	V	size	D	length	CDR3	DNA
TRBJ2-3	TRBV6-5	NA	NA	14	CASSYGGDTDTQYF	TGTGCCAGCAGTTACGGCGGAGACACAGATACGCAGTATTTT
TRBJ2-1	TRBV6-5	NA	NA	13	CASSGEEYNEQFF	TGTGCCAGCAGTGGTGAGGAGTACAATGAGCAGTTCTTC
TRBJ2-5	TRBV30	NA	NA	16	CAWSVGVRERQETQYF	TGTGCCTGGAGTGTTGGTGTCAGGGAACGCCAAGAGACCCAGTACTTC
TRBJ2-2	TRBV19	NA	TRBD2	16	CASSVLAGVNTGELFF	TGTGCCAGTAGTGTACTAGCGGGAGTCAACACCGGGGAGCTGTTTTTT
TRBJ2-7	TRBV30	NA	NA	12	CAWSEGSYEQYF	TGTGCCTGGAGTGAGGGGTCGTACGAGCAGTACTTC
TRBJ1-1	TRBV6-5	few	NA	14	CASSLGGSRTEAFF	TGTGCCAGCAGTCTGGGAGGGTCACGGACTGAAGCTTTCTTT
TRBJ2-5	TRBV29-1	NA	NA	13	CSVVGGLRETQYF	TGCAGCGTTGTTGGCGGCTTAAGAGAGACCCAGTACTTC
TRBJ2-7	TRBV7-2	NA	TRBD2	16	CASSFRGRGAGDEQYF	TGTGCCAGCAGTTTTCGTGGCCGTGGAGCGGGGGACGAGCAGTACTTC
TRBJ2-1	TRBV7-8	NA	NA	15	CASSLETGSYNEQFF	TGTGCCAGCAGCTTAGAGACGGGCTCCTACAATGAGCAGTTCTTC
TRBJ1-1	TRBV7-8	NA	TRBD1	15	CASSLDLRTGTEAFF	TGTGCCAGCAGCTTAGATCTTAGGACAGGGACTGAAGCTTTCTTT
TRBJ1-1	TRBV7-2	NA	NA	15	CASSLVRGGDTEAFF	TGTGCCAGCAGCTTAGTTCGGGGTGGGGACACTGAAGCTTTCTTT
TRBJ2-5	TRBV11-2	NA	TRBD2	14	CASSPWGGQETQYF	TGTGCCAGCAGCCCTTGGGGGGGCCAAGAGACCCAGTACTTC
TRBJ1-1	TRBV2	NA	TRBD1	14	CASRRGTVVAEAFF	TGTGCCAGCAGGCGAGGGACAGTGGTAGCTGAAGCTTTCTTT
TRBJ2-1	TRBV7-3	NA	TRBD2	15	CASSVLAGGDNEQFF	TGTGCCAGCAGCGTACTAGCGGGAGGGGACAATGAGCAGTTCTTC
TRBJ2-7	TRBV13	NA	TRBD1	15	CASSSGTGPSYEQYF	TGTGCCAGCAGTTCCGGGACAGGCCCTTCCTACGAGCAGTACTTC